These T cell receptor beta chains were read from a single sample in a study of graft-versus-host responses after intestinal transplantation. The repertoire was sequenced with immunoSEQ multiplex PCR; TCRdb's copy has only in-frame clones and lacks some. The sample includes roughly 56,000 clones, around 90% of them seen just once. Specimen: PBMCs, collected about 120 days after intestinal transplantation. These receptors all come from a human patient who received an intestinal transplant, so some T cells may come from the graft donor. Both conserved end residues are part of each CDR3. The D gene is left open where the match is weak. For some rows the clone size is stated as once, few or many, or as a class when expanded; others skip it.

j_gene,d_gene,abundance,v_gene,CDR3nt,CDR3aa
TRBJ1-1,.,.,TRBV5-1,TGCGCCAGCAGCCGCCCCGGGGGAGGGCTTGAAGCTTTCTTT,CASSRPGGGLEAFF
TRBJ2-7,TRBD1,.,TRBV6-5,TGTGCCAGCAGTTACGGGACAGGGGCCTACGAGCAGTACTTC,CASSYGTGAYEQYF
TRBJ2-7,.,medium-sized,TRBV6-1,TGTGCCAGCAGTGATTTCTATATAGGACGCACCTCGGGGTACGAGCAGTACTTC,CASSDFYIGRTSGYEQYF
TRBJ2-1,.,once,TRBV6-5,TGTGCCAGCAGCCCGGACAAACACAATGAGCAGTTCTTC,CASSPDKHNEQFF
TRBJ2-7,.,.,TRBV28,TGTGCCAGCATCACAGGGTTGTCCAGACCTCTCGGGGAGCAGTACTTC,CASITGLSRPLGEQYF
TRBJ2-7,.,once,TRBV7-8,TGTGCCAGCAGCTTAAGGCAGGGGCCCTACGAGCAGTACTTC,CASSLRQGPYEQYF
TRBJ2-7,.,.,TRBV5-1,TGCGCCAGCAACCTGGGCGAGGGAACCTCCTACGAGCAGTACTTC,CASNLGEGTSYEQYF
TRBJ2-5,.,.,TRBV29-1,TGCAGCGTTTTCAAGGGTGGTGAGACCCAGTACTTC,CSVFKGGETQYF
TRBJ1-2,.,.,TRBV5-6,TGTGCCAGCAGCGCACAGGGAAGGGACTATGGCTACACCTTC,CASSAQGRDYGYTF
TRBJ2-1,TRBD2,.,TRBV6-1,TGTGCCAGCATGTTTGGAGCGGGAGAGGAGGAGCAGTTCTTC,CASMFGAGEEEQFF
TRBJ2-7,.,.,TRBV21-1,TGTGCCAGCAGCATCCGACAGGGGCCCTACGAGCAGTACTTC,CASSIRQGPYEQYF
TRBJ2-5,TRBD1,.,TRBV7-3,TGTGCCAGCAGCATAGGGCGGACAGGGGGCACAGAGACCCAGTACTTC,CASSIGRTGGTETQYF
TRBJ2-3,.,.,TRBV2,TGTGCCAGCAGGGAGGGACAGCGAGTCACAGATACGCAGTATTTT,CASREGQRVTDTQYF
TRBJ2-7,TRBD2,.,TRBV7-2,TGTGCCAGCGGCCCCTTTGGCGGGAGGAGCTACGAGCAGTACTTC,CASGPFGGRSYEQYF
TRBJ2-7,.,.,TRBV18,TGTGCCAGCTCACCGGACGGTACCTACGAGCAGTACTTC,CASSPDGTYEQYF
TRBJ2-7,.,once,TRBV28,TGTGCCAGCAGTAAAACGGGACTCTTAGGCGAGCAGTACTTC,CASSKTGLLGEQYF
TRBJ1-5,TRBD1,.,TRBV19,TGTGCCAGTGAAAGACAGGGGATGAATCAGCCCCAGCATTTT,CASERQGMNQPQHF
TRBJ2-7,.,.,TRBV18,TGTGCCAGCTCACCACGGAACTCCTACGAGCAGTACTTC,CASSPRNSYEQYF
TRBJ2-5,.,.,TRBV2,TGTGCCAGCAGTGCGGCAGGGTGGTACCAAGAGACCCAGTACTTC,CASSAAGWYQETQYF
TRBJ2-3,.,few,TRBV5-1,TGCGCCAGCAGCCGTGGATCAGGGTCGGGCACAGATACGCAGTATTTT,CASSRGSGSGTDTQYF
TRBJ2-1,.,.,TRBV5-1,TGCGCCAGCAGCTTGGGAAATGAGCAGTTCTTC,CASSLGNEQFF
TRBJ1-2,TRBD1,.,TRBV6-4,TGTGCCAGCAGTGACGGGAACAGGGGGCCCTATGGCTACACCTTC,CASSDGNRGPYGYTF
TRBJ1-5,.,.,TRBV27,TGTGCCAGCAGTCCCCGGGACCTACTGGATCAGCCCCAGCATTTT,CASSPRDLLDQPQHF
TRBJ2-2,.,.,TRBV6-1,TGTGCCAGCTCACCGGTTTTTACCGGGGAGCTGTTTTTT,CASSPVFTGELFF
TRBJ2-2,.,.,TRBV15,TGTGCCACCAGCAGAGATAAGTCCGGGGAGCTGTTTTTT,CATSRDKSGELFF
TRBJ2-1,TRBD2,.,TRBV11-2,TGTGCCAGCAGGACGGGACTAGCGGGGGGGCACCGGTACAATGAGCAGTTCTTC,CASRTGLAGGHRYNEQFF
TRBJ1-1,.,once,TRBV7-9,TGTGCCAGCAGCTTACTCGGGGGACGGGGGTGGACTGAAGCTTTCTTT,CASSLLGGRGWTEAFF
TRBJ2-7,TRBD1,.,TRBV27,TGTGCCAGGACAGGGGGCTTAGAGCAGTACTTC,CARTGGLEQYF
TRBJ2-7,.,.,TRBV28,TGTGCCAGCAGTCCCCCGGGGTGGAGCTCCTACGAGCAGTACTTC,CASSPPGWSSYEQYF
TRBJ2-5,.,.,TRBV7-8,TGTGCCAGCAGCTTAGCATTGGGGCAAGAGACCCAGTACTTC,CASSLALGQETQYF
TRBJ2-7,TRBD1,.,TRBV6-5,TGTGCCAGCAGGCTGGACAGGGACCCCTACGAGCAGTACTTC,CASRLDRDPYEQYF
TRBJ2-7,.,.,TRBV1,TGCACCAGCAGCCCCCGGAATAGCGGGGGCCACTACGAGCAGTACTTC,CTSSPRNSGGHYEQYF
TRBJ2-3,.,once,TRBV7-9,TGTGCCAGCAGCTTAGAGGGGGACACAGATACGCAGTATTTT,CASSLEGDTDTQYF
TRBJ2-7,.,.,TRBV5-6,TGTGCCAGCAGCTTGGGGGGGGCGGGACCCTACGAGCAGTACTTC,CASSLGGAGPYEQYF
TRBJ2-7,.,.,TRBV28,TGTGCCAGCACCCCATCCCCCTACGAGCAGTACTTC,CASTPSPYEQYF